The next 3 T cell receptor beta chains were all read from a single sample in a study of cytomegalovirus exposure and HLA in healthy donors. PCR was performed using 60 Vbeta and 13 Jbeta primers. The assay was immunoSEQ multiplex PCR, and TCRdb's table has in-frame clones only and misses some. Seen here are around 150,000 clones, 70% to 80% observed once, and the top ten hold 3.5%. The material sequenced was PBMCs. The receptors were gathered from a human donor in good health.

The chain is built from TRBV28 and TRBJ2-2, with 13 bases lining up with TRBD2. J was trimmed by 5 bases and V by 6 bases; bases with no gene match: 3. The CDR3 is 15 amino acids. Germline-derived CDR1 and CDR2 are MDHEN and SYDVKM. Here the CDR3 reads CASSLLAGGTGELFF. The CDR3 nucleotides read TGTGCCAGCAGCTTACTAGCGGGAGGGACCGGGGAGCTGTTTTTT.

This clone has only a few counts. J is TRBJ1-1 and V is TRBV5-6; TRBD1 matches 7 bases. V was clipped by 2 bases and J by 6 bases; unmatched bases: 10. CDR1 SGHDT and CDR2 YYEEEE come from the germline V gene. CDR3 size: 15 residues. CDR3 loop: CASSLLGGDLSEAFF. CDR3 nucleotides: TGTGCCAGCAGCTTATTAGGGGGCGATTTGTCTGAAGCTTTCTTT. The whole variable domain, remainder taken from reference TRBV5-6 and TRBJ1-1, is DAGVTQSPTHLIKTRGQQVTLRCSPKSGHDTVSWYQQALGQGPQFIFQYYEEEERQRGNFPDRFSGHQFPNYSSELNVNALLLGDSALYLCASSLLGGDLSEAFFGQGTRLTVV.

The rearrangement joins TRBV6-5 to TRBJ1-3; 7 nucleotides agree with TRBD1. This CDR3 region has 15 residues. CDR1 and CDR2 (germline): MNHEY, SVGAGI. V trimming: 4 bases; J trimming: 3 bases; junction bases outside the gene matches: 6. The CDR3 DNA reads TGTGCCAGCAGTTTTGGACAGGCGAATGGAAACACCATATATTTT. It codes for CASSFGQANGNTIYF.